The 14 T cell receptor beta chains in this list originate from one sample, sequenced in a study of blood T cell repertoires in COVID-19. Sequenced by immunoSEQ multiplex PCR; TCRdb stores in-frame clones only, minus some. The sample records about 370,000 clones, 75% to 90% being singletons. Sample: PBMCs or T cells enriched from blood (not recorded which). The receptors stem from a man aged 18 to 35 who had recovered from COVID-19.

The chain joins TRBV6-5 to TRBJ2-5; weak D call: TRBD2 (5 bases). This CDR3 spans 16 amino acids. Germline V lookup: CDR1 MNHEY, CDR2 SVGAGI. Trimming cost V 2 bases and J 4 bases, with 17 bases left between them. As DNA, the CDR3 is TGTGCCAGCAGTTACGTTCGCTCGTCTAGCACAGAGACCCAGTACTTC. Translated, it gives CASSYVRSSSTETQYF.

The V call is TRBV15, the J call TRBJ2-7, with a weak D call TRBD2 (5 bases). Germline V lookup: CDR1 LNHNV, CDR2 YYDKDF (reference sequence). There are 14 residues in the CDR3. The germline V and J ends were trimmed by 2 bases and 4 bases, with 12 bases remaining between them. CDR3 region: CATSRIGGWYEQYF. DNA for the CDR3: TGTGCCACCAGCAGAATTGGCGGGTGGTACGAGCAGTACTTC.

The chain links TRBV7-2 to TRBJ1-5; D is uncertain. V lost 5 bases and J lost 0, with 14 bases in between. The CDR3 is 16 residues long. CDR1 is SGHTA, CDR2 FQGNSA, per germline. The CDR3 sequence: CASSPLEALSNQPQHF. In nucleotides, the CDR3 is TGTGCCAGCAGCCCTCTGGAGGCCCTTAGCAATCAGCCCCAGCATTTT.

The chain links TRBV7-3 to TRBJ2-5, with TRBD2 matching 11 bases. The J segment lost 4 bases and the V segment lost 5 bases, leaving 9 bases of the junction unmatched. Germline values: CDR1 SGHTA, CDR2 FQGTGA. The CDR3 covers 16 residues. The CDR3, as DNA: TGTGCCAGCAGCCTATTAGCGGGGGGGCCCGTAGAGACCCAGTACTTC. This sequence encodes CASSLLAGGPVETQYF.

This chain joins TRBV9 and TRBJ2-4, with TRBD1 as a possible D gene (5 bases). This CDR3 contains 12 residues. V was clipped by 0 bases and J by 8 bases, with 6 bases between them. The germline V gene encodes CDR1 SGDLS and CDR2 YYNGEE. CDR3 amino acids: CASSVEGDIQYF. In DNA, the CDR3 is TGTGCCAGCAGCGTAGAAGGGGACATTCAGTACTTC.

DNA of the CDR3: TGTGCCGACAAAAGAGACACCGGGGAGCTGTTTTTT. It yields the protein CADKRDTGELFF. The gene calls are TRBV2 and TRBJ2-2, with D uncertain. Between the trimmed V and J ends, which lost 11 bases and 3 bases, there was a span of 10 bases. CDR1 and CDR2 from the germline V gene are SNHLY and FYNNEI. The CDR3 is 12 amino acids.

J is TRBJ1-6 and V is TRBV2; TRBD1 matches at 10 bases. The V segment lost 6 bases and the J segment 9 bases; nucleotides outside the gene matches: 5. Germline CDR1 and CDR2: SNHLY and FYNNEI. CDR3 size: 14 residues. For the CDR3, the DNA is TGTGCCAGCAGGGGGGACAGGGGATCTTCACCCCTCCACTTT. Residues: CASRGDRGSSPLHF.

This chain joins TRBV7-9 and TRBJ2-7; D is undetermined. Germline V gene sequence: CDR1 SEHNR, CDR2 FQNEAQ (reference sequence). This CDR3 comprises 15 residues. Deletions cut 5 bases from V and 7 bases from J, with 21 bases between. The CDR3 here is CASSPNLDGPREQYF. As DNA, the CDR3 is TGTGCCAGCAGCCCTAACCTTGACGGTCCGCGGGAGCAGTACTTC. Full variable domain (missing parts from reference TRBV7-9 and TRBJ2-7): DTGVSQNPRHKITKRGQNVTFRCDPISEHNRLYWYRQTLGQGPEFLTYFQNEAQLEKSRLLSDRFSAERPKGSFSTLEIQRTEQGDSAMYLCASSPNLDGPREQYFGPGTRLTVT.

V and J are TRBV25-1 and TRBJ1-1; 11 positions agree with TRBD1. Losses at the gene ends were 5 bases for V and 6 bases for J; bases not matched to a gene: 5. The germline gives CDR1 MGHDK, CDR2 SYGVNS. This CDR3 comprises 14 residues. The DNA of the CDR3 is TGTGCCAGCAGTTTTGGACAGGGGGCTTCTGAAGCTTTCTTT. Its translation: CASSFGQGASEAFF.

The chain couples TRBV6-2 or TRBV6-3 to TRBJ1-5; TRBD1 matches at 7 bases. Looked up from germline, CDR1 is MNHEY and CDR2 is SVGEGT. The length of the CDR3 is 14 residues. Trimming took 5 bases from V and 7 from J; bases not matched to a gene: 8. The CDR3 is CASSQGGSGQPQHF. The CDR3 region has the DNA TGTGCCAGCAGTCAGGGGGGATCCGGACAGCCCCAGCATTTT.

This chain joins TRBV20-1 and TRBJ2-5; TRBD2 might be the D (5 bases). In germline, CDR1 is DFQATT, CDR2 SNEGSKA (reference sequence). The CDR3 runs 13 residues. Trimming left V 3 bases short and J 5 bases short, with 13 bases between. CDR3 bases: TGCAGTGCTAGTAAAGTCGGGGAGGAGACCCAGTACTTC. It yields the protein CSASKVGEETQYF.

The V gene is TRBV13, the J gene TRBJ2-2; D remains ambiguous. V lost 6 bases, J lost 6 bases, and 11 bases lay in between. CDR1 PRHDT and CDR2 FYEKMQ come from the germline V gene (reference sequence). This CDR3 region has 13 residues. CDR3 in amino acids: CASSLNWSGELFF. DNA for the CDR3: TGTGCCAGCAGTTTAAACTGGTCCGGGGAGCTGTTTTTT.

The V and J genes are TRBV6-2 or TRBV6-3 and TRBJ1-2, with 7 bases fitting TRBD1. Germline V CDR1 and CDR2: MNHEY, SVGEGT. Trimming cost V 5 bases and J 7 bases; bases outside gene matches: 13. This CDR3 spans 15 amino acids. Here the CDR3 reads CASSTGQTLSGGYTF. Here the CDR3 DNA reads TGTGCCAGCAGTACGGGACAGACCTTGAGCGGTGGCTACACCTTC.

V usage is TRBV4-1 and J usage is TRBJ2-1; 10 positions match TRBD2. From germline, CDR1 is MGHRA and CDR2 YSYEKL. The V gene end was trimmed by 3 bases and the J gene end by 9 bases; junction bases not matched to a gene: 8. CDR3 length: 15 amino acids. CDR3 region: CASSHPGLAVGEQFF. In DNA, the CDR3 is TGCGCCAGCAGCCACCCCGGACTAGCGGTCGGTGAGCAGTTCTTC.